This T cell receptor beta chain stems from a study of blood T cell repertoires in COVID-19. Libraries were prepared by immunoSEQ multiplex PCR; TCRdb keeps only in-frame clonotypes and omits some of them. This table has about 250,000 clones, 85% appearing once. The TCR sequence derives from a woman between 45 and 60 years old with acute COVID-19. The sample comprised PBMCs or T cells enriched from blood (not recorded which).

CDR3 coding DNA: TGTGCCAGCAGCGTAGAGGGACAGGGTTCGGGGAACACTGAAGCTTTCTTT. It codes for CASSVEGQGSGNTEAFF. V is TRBV9 and J is TRBJ1-1, with 9 nucleotides matching TRBD1. V trimming: 0 bases; J trimming: 1 base; junction bases outside the gene matches: 7. CDR1 and CDR2 from the germline V gene are SGDLS and YYNGEE. This CDR3 is built from 17 residues.